The rows below give T cell receptor beta chains drawn from one sample of a study of tumor-infiltrating lymphocytes in oesophageal squamous cell carcinoma. In TCRdb, the reads were re-called with MiXCR into one record per CDR3 protein. Of over 9,000 distinct CDR3 sequences in the sample, roughly 60% were seen once. The sample comprised blood. Receptors originate from a female donor with esophageal squamous cell carcinoma. Each CDR3 is given with its conserved first and last residue. Fields, in order: D gene, clone size, V gene, J gene, CDR3 protein, CDR3 DNA. D genes are given only for firm matches. A row's size may be missing; if present it is once, few, many or a size class.

NA,NA,TRBV27,TRBJ2-1,CASSLSGGSKYNEQFF,TGTGCCAGCAGTTTATCAGGAGGCTCTAAGTACAATGAGCAGTTCTTC
NA,few,TRBV6-1,TRBJ1-4,CASSMGFGATNEKLFF,TGTGCCAGCAGTATGGGGTTCGGAGCAACTAATGAAAAACTGTTTTTT
NA,NA,TRBV7-9,TRBJ1-3,CASSLGFGNTIYF,TGTGCCAGCAGCTTAGGGTTTGGAAACACCATATATTTT
NA,NA,TRBV6-1,TRBJ1-2,CASRLTVNYGYTF,TGTGCCAGCAGGCTGACAGTTAACTATGGCTACACCTTC
NA,NA,TRBV5-4,TRBJ2-3,CASSLQGGDTQYF,TGCGCCAGCAGCTTACAGGGAGGGGATACGCAGTATTTT
TRBD2,NA,TRBV7-3,TRBJ2-5,CASSNSGGATYNEQYF,TGTGCCAGCAGCAATAGCGGGGGGGCTACTTACAATGAGCAGTACTTC
TRBD2,once,TRBV7-6,TRBJ2-1,CASSLTRPSGRAGNEQFF,TGTGCCAGCAGCTTAACGCGGCCTAGCGGGAGGGCCGGGAATGAGCAGTTCTTC
TRBD2,many,TRBV4-1,TRBJ2-7,CASSPLTSGTEQYF,TGCGCCAGCAGCCCGCTGACTAGCGGGACCGAGCAGTACTTC
NA,NA,TRBV11-2,TRBJ2-1,CASSLEHSYNEQFF,TGTGCCAGCAGCTTAGAACACTCCTACAATGAGCAGTTCTTC
TRBD1,NA,TRBV7-8,TRBJ2-1,CASSFTGTGEVGYNEQFF,TGTGCCAGCAGCTTTACCGGGACAGGGGAAGTGGGGTACAATGAGCAGTTCTTC
TRBD2,once,TRBV7-2,TRBJ2-1,CASSWRLASNHNEQFF,TGTGCCAGCAGCTGGCGACTAGCAAGTAATCACAATGAGCAGTTCTTC
NA,once,TRBV7-3,TRBJ2-5,CASSLNGEETQYF,TGTGCCAGCAGCTTAAACGGAGAAGAGACCCAGTACTTC
TRBD2,few,TRBV7-8,TRBJ2-6,CASSLGLAGAGANVLTF,TGTGCCAGCAGCTTGGGACTAGCGGGAGCTGGGGCCAACGTCCTGACTTTC
TRBD2,NA,TRBV6-1,TRBJ2-7,CASEVSGGAFNF,TGTGCCAGCGAAGTGTCCGGGGGGGCTTTTAACTTC
NA,NA,TRBV7-4,TRBJ1-1,CASSWGSEGTEAFF,TGTGCCAGCAGCTGGGGTTCAGAGGGCACTGAAGCTTTCTTT
NA,NA,TRBV7-2,TRBJ1-1,CASRPGGGSYEQYF,TGTGCCAGCAGACCCGGGGGGGGGTCCTACGAGCAGTACTTT
NA,NA,TRBV11-2,TRBJ2-3,CASSLESGHFTDTQYF,TGTGCCAGCAGCTTAGAGAGTGGACATTTCACAGATACGCAGTATTTT
TRBD1,few,TRBV7-2,TRBJ2-6,CASSPSTGAGANVLTF,TGTGCCAGCAGTCCTAGTACAGGGGCTGGGGCCAACGTCCTGACTTTC
NA,NA,TRBV6-7,TRBJ2-5,CASSHATRVWGGTWETQYF,TGTGCCAGCAGTCACGCGACCCGAGTATGGGGCGGCACATGGGAGACCCAGTACTTC
TRBD1,NA,TRBV10-3,TRBJ2-7,CAISSSGTGGSYEQYF,TGTGCCATCAGTTCATCCGGGACAGGGGGTTCCTACGAGCAGTACTTC
NA,NA,TRBV11-1,TRBJ1-5,CASSLGRDNQPQHF,TGTGCCAGCAGCTTAGGACGGGACAATCAGCCCCAGCATTTT
NA,NA,TRBV7-9,TRBJ2-1,CASSSATTVHNEQFF,TGTGCCAGCAGCTCGGCTACAACCGTACACAATGAGCAGTTCTTC
TRBD1,NA,TRBV27,TRBJ2-1,CASINRGLYYNEQFF,TGTGCCAGCATCAACAGGGGGCTCTACTACAATGAGCAGTTCTTC
NA,NA,TRBV12-3/TRBV12-4,TRBJ2-5,CASSLTSGGQETQYF,TGTGCCAGCAGTTTAACCTCAGGGGGGCAAGAGACCCAGTACTTC
NA,NA,TRBV7-8,TRBJ2-2,CASSLVLAVPGGELFF,TGTGCCAGCAGCTTAGTCTTAGCGGTACCTGGCGGGGAGCTGTTTTTT
NA,NA,TRBV7-8,TRBJ2-7,CASSLLLSGPYNEQYF,TGTGCCAGCAGCTTACTCCTCTCCGGTCCCTACAATGAGCAGTACTTC
NA,few,TRBV19,TRBJ2-1,CASSAGPPAYEQFF,TGTGCCAGTAGTGCGGGACCCCCCGCCTACGAGCAGTTCTTC
NA,NA,TRBV6-4,TRBJ2-2,CASSDRNTGELFF,TGTGCCAGCAGTGACAGGAACACCGGGGAGCTGTTTTTT
NA,NA,TRBV7-2,TRBJ2-7,CASSSRREQYF,TGTGCCAGCAGCTCTCGACGCGAGCAGTACTTC
TRBD1,few,TRBV7-9,TRBJ2-5,CASSKTQGAGETQYF,TGTGCCAGCAGCAAGACCCAGGGGGCTGGGGAGACCCAGTACTTC
NA,NA,TRBV7-8,TRBJ2-7,CASSLALYNEQYF,TGTGCCAGCAGCTTAGCACTTTACAATGAGCAGTACTTC
TRBD2,few,TRBV24-1,TRBJ2-1,CATSDPQGLERNEQFF,TGTGCCACCAGTGATCCGCAGGGACTAGAACGGAATGAGCAGTTCTTC
TRBD1,NA,TRBV7-6,TRBJ1-6,CASSERWTGDSPLHF,TGTGCCAGCAGCGAAAGGTGGACAGGGGATTCACCCCTCCACTTT
TRBD2,NA,TRBV7-3,TRBJ2-3,CASSGGLAIDTQYF,TGTGCCAGCAGCGGAGGACTAGCTATAGATACGCAGTATTTT
NA,NA,TRBV10-3,TRBJ1-1,CAIRGIDELAFF,TGTGCCATCAGAGGGATTGATGAATTGGCTTTCTTT
NA,NA,TRBV7-2,TRBJ2-5,CASSLVDRETQYF,TGTGCCAGCAGCTTAGTGGACCGAGAGACCCAGTACTTC
NA,NA,TRBV28,TRBJ2-3,CASSLVARGQYF,TGTGCCAGCAGTTTAGTCGCAAGAGGTCAGTATTTT
NA,NA,TRBV6-6,TRBJ2-1,CASSYPWTNEQFF,TGTGCCAGCAGTTACCCATGGACAAATGAGCAGTTCTTC
TRBD2,NA,TRBV7-6,TRBJ2-1,CASSPGLADKYNEQFF,TGTGCCAGCAGCCCCGGACTAGCGGACAAATACAATGAGCAGTTCTTC
NA,NA,TRBV6-1,TRBJ1-1,CASSRNWDTEAFF,TGTGCCAGCAGTCGAAATTGGGACACTGAAGCTTTCTTT
NA,once,TRBV7-6,TRBJ2-7,CASSSQRDPQDEQYF,TGTGCCAGCAGCTCCCAAAGGGACCCACAGGACGAGCAGTACTTC
NA,NA,TRBV7-2,TRBJ2-6,CASSHDRRSGANVLTF,TGTGCCAGCAGCCACGACAGGAGGTCTGGGGCCAACGTCCTGACTTTC
NA,many,TRBV11-2,TRBJ2-7,CASTPGRTYEQYF,TGTGCCAGCACCCCGGGGCGCACCTACGAGCAGTACTTC
NA,NA,TRBV7-3,TRBJ2-7,CASSLEGGSSYEQYF,TGTGCCAGCAGCTTAGAGGGGGGGAGCTCCTACGAGCAGTACTTC
NA,medium-sized,TRBV6-1,TRBJ1-1,CASRTVDTEAFF,TGTGCCAGCAGGACAGTCGACACTGAAGCTTTCTTT
TRBD2,NA,TRBV6-2/TRBV6-3,TRBJ2-4,CASSSRGLAHNEQYF,TGTGCCAGCAGTTCACGGGGACTAGCCCACAATGAGCAGTACTTC
NA,few,TRBV7-5,TRBJ2-5,CISVPEPTDGILSYEQYF,NA
NA,NA,TRBV6-8,TRBJ2-6,CASSYARGAGANVLTF,TGTGCCAGCAGTTACGCGCGGGGCGCTGGGGCCAACGTCCTGACTTTC
NA,NA,TRBV6-8,TRBJ2-7,CASRKTYEQYF,TGTGCCAGCAGAAAGACCTACGAGCAGTACTTC
NA,NA,TRBV6-8,TRBJ2-5,CASEGGVAREEFF,TGTGCCAGCGAGGGGGGGGTTGCCCGGGAAGAGTTCTTC
TRBD1,large,TRBV7-7,TRBJ2-5,CASSLASTGYETQYF,TGTGCTAGCAGCTTAGCGTCGACAGGGTACGAGACCCAGTACTTC
NA,medium-sized,TRBV12-3/TRBV12-4,TRBJ1-4,CASSPREDARFF,TGTGCCAGCAGTCCCCGGGAAGATGCGAGGTTTTTT
NA,NA,TRBV7-8,TRBJ2-7,CASRSGTHYEQYF,TGTGCCAGCAGGTCCGGGACCCACTACGAGCAGTACTTC
TRBD1,NA,TRBV6-1,TRBJ1-2,CASSVGDRYYGYTF,TGTGCCAGCAGTGTGGGGGACAGATACTATGGCTACACCTTC
NA,NA,TRBV28,TRBJ2-5,CASSRLDRQETQYF,TGTGCCAGCAGTAGATTAGACAGACAAGAGACCCAGTACTTC